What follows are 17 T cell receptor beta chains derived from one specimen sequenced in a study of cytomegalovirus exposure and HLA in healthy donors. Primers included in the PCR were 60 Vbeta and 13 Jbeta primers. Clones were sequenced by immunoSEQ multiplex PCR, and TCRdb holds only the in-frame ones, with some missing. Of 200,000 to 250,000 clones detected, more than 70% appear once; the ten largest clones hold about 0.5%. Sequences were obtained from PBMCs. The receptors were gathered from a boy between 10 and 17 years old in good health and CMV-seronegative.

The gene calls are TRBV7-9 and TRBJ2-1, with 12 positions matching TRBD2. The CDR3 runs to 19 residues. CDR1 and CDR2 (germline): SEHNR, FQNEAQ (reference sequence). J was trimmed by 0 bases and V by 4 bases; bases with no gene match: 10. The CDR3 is CASSSRASGGGRSYNEQFF. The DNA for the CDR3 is TGTGCCAGCAGCTCCCGGGCTAGCGGGGGGGGCCGCTCCTACAATGAGCAGTTCTTC. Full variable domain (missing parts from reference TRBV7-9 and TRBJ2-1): DTGVSQNPRHKITKRGQNVTFRCDPISEHNRLYWYRQTLGQGPEFLTYFQNEAQLEKSRLLSDRFSAERPKGSFSTLEIQRTEQGDSAMYLCASSSRASGGGRSYNEQFFGPGTRLTVL.

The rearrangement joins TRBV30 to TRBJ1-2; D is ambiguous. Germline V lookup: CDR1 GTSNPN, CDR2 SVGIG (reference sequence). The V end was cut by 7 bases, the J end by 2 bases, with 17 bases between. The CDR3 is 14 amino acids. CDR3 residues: CASQRGLSNYGYTF. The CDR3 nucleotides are TGTGCCTCCCAAAGAGGACTCTCAAACTATGGCTACACCTTC.

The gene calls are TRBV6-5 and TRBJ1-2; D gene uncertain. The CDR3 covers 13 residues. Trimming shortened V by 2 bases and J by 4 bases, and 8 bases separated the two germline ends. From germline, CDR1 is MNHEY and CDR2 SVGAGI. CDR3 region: CASSYGQFYGYTF. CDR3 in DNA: TGTGCCAGCAGTTACGGGCAGTTCTATGGCTACACCTTC.

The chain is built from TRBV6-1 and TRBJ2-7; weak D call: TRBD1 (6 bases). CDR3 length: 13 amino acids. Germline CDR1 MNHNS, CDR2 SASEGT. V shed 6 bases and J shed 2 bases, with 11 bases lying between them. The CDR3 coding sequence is TGTGCCAGCAGGGCCGGACAGACCTACGAGCAGTACTTC. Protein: CASRAGQTYEQYF.

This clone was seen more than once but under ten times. For the CDR3, the DNA is TGTGCCAGTAGGTCTACAGGGTTCACTGAAGCTTTCTTT. As protein: CASRSTGFTEAFF. The gene calls are TRBV19 and TRBJ1-1, with D possibly being TRBD1 (6 bases). Trimming pared 6 bases from V and 4 bases from J, leaving 12 bases between. CDR1 and CDR2 from the germline V gene are LNHDA and SQIVND (reference sequence). The CDR3 totals 13 residues.

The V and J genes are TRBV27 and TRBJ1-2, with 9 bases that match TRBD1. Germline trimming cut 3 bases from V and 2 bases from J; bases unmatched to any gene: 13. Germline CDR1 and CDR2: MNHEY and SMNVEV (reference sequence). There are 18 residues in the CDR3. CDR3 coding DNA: TGTGCCAGCAGTTTCTCCCTGGGACAGGGCTCTGAGAACTATGGCTACACCTTC. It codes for CASSFSLGQGSENYGYTF.

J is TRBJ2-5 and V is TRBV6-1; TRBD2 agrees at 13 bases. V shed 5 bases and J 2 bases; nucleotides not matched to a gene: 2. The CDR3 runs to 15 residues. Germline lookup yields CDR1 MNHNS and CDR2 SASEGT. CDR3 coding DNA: TGTGCCAGCAGTCGGACTAGCGGGAGTCAAGAGACCCAGTACTTC. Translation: CASSRTSGSQETQYF.

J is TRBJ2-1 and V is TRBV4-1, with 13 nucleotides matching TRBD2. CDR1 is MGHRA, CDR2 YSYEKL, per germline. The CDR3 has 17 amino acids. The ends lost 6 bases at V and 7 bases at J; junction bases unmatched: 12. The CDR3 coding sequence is TGCGCCAGCAGACACGGACTAGCGGGAGTCGCCGGGAATGAGCAGTTCTTC. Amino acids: CASRHGLAGVAGNEQFF.

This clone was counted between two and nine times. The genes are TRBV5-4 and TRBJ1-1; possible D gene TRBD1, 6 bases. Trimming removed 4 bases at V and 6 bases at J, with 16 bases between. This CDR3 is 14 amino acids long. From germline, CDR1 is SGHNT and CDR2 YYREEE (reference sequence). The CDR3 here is CASSQDLEGAEAFF. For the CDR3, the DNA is TGTGCCAGCAGCCAAGATCTTGAGGGGGCTGAAGCTTTCTTT. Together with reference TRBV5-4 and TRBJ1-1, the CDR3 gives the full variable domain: ETGVTQSPTHLIKTRGQQVTLRCSSQSGHNTVSWYQQALGQGPQFIFQYYREEENGRGNFPPRFSGLQFPNYSSELNVNALELDDSALYLCASSQDLEGAEAFFGQGTRLTVV.

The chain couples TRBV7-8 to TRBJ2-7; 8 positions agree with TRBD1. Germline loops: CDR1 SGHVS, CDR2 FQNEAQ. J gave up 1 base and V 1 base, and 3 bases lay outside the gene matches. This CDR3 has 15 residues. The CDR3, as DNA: TGTGCCAGCAGCTTAGTTCAGGGGGCGTCCTACGAGCAGTACTTC. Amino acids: CASSLVQGASYEQYF.

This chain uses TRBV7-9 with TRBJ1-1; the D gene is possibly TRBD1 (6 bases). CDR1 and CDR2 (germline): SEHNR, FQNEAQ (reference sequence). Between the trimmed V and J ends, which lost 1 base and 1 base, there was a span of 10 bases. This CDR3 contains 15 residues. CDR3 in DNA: TGTGCCAGCAGCTTAGTACGGGACAAGAACACTGAAGCTTTCTTT. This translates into CASSLVRDKNTEAFF.

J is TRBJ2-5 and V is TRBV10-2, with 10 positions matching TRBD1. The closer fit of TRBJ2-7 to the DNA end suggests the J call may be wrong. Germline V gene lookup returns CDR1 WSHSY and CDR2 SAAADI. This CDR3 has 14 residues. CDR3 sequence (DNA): TGCGCCAGCCGGCCGGGACAGGGGACCTACGAGCAGTACTTC. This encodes CASRPGQGTYEQYF.

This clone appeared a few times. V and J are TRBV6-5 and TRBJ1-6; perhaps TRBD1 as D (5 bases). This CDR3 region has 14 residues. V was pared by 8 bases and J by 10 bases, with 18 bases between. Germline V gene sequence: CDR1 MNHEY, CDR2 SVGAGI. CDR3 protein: CASSRGGGESPLHF. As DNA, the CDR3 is TGTGCCAGCTCTCGGGGCGGGGGGGAGTCACCCCTCCACTTT.

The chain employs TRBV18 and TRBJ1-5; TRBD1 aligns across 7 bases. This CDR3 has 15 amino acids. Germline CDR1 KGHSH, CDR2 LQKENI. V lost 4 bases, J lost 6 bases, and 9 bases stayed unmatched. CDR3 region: CASSREGATVQPQHF. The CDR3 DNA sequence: TGTGCCAGCTCACGAGAGGGGGCAACTGTTCAGCCCCAGCATTTT.

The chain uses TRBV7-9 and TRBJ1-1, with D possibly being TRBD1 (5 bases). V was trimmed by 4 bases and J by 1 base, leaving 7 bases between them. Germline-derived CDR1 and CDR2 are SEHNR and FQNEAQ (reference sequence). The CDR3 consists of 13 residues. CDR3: CASSSQENTEAFF. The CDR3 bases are TGTGCCAGCAGCTCACAGGAGAACACTGAAGCTTTCTTT.

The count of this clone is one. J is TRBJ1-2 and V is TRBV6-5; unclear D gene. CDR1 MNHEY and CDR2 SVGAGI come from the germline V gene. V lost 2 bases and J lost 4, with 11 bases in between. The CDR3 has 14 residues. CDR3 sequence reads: CASSYGSDGYGYTF. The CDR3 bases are TGTGCCAGCAGTTACGGCAGCGACGGCTATGGCTACACCTTC.

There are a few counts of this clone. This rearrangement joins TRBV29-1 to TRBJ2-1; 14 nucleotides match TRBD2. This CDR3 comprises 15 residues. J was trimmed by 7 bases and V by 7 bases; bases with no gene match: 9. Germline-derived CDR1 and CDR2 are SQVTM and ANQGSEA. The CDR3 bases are TGCAGCGCTGGGGAATGGACTAGCGGGGGGAATGAGCAGTTCTTC. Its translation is CSAGEWTSGGNEQFF.